This T cell receptor beta chain was retrieved from a study of control samples from healthy donors and cancer patients. Assay: immunoSEQ multiplex PCR; the TCRdb copy retains only in-frame clones and omits some. The repertoire holds under 200,000 clones, with 88% as singletons. V lost 0 bases and J 9 bases, leaving 8 bases between the germline ends. The CDR3 is 12 residues long. Germline V gene sequence: CDR1 SGHDN, CDR2 FVKESK. The V call is TRBV14, the J call TRBJ1-2; D call uncertain. The origin of this receptor is a woman in her thirties in good health. The sample comprised blood. The chain's CDR3 is CASSQERLSYTF. The CDR3 bases are TGTGCCAGCAGCCAAGAGCGCCTTAGCTACACCTTC. Complete variable domain (other parts from reference TRBV14 and TRBJ1-2): EAGVTQFPSHSVIEKGQTVTLRCDPISGHDNLYWYRRVMGKEIKFLLHFVKESKQDESGMPNNRFLAERTGGTYSTLKVQPAELEDSGVYFCASSQERLSYTFGSGTRLTVV.